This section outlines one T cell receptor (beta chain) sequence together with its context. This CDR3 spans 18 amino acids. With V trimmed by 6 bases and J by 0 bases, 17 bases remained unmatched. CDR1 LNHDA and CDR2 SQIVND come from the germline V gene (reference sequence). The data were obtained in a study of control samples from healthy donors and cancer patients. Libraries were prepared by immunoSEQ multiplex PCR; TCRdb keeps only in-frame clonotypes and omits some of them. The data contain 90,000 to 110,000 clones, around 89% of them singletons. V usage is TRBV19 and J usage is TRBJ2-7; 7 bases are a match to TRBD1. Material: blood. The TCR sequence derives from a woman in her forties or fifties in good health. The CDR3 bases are TGTGCCAGTAGCCCCTCCCCGGGTTTGGGGACAGTCTCCTACGAGCAGTACTTC. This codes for CASSPSPGLGTVSYEQYF.